Below, 11 T cell receptor beta chains from the same sample are listed, as sequenced in a study of T cell changes during pregnancy in multiple sclerosis. TCRdb's table, derived via immunoSEQ multiplex PCR, lists solely in-frame clones and lacks some. Of 70,000 to 95,000 clones in the sample, about 92% are singletons; the top ten hold just over 2.5%. Material: peripheral blood, obtained after pregnancy. These TCRs come from a female donor in good health, enrolled as a control in a pregnancy study.

This chain connects TRBV5-8 to TRBJ1-2; D not resolved. Trimming left V 4 bases short and J 14 bases short, with 21 bases between. CDR3 length: 13 amino acids. CDR1 SGHTS and CDR2 YDEGEE come from the germline V gene. The CDR3 sequence: CASSDRRRGTSTF. CDR3 sequence (DNA): TGTGCCAGCAGCGATCGAAGGCGGGGTACGAGTACCTTC. The full variable domain, completed using reference TRBV5-8 and TRBJ1-2, is EAGVTQSPTHLIKTRGQQATLRCSPISGHTSVYWYQQALGLGLQFLLWYDEGEERNRGNFPPRFSGRQFPNYSSELNVNALELEDSALYLCASSDRRRGTSTFGSGTRLTVV.

V and J are TRBV25-1 and TRBJ2-7; 7 positions agree with TRBD2. The CDR3 loop spans 15 amino acids. The trim removed 8 bases at V and 0 bases at J, leaving 10 bases unmatched. Germline-derived CDR1 and CDR2 are MGHDK and SYGVNS. This chain's CDR3 is CASGKWGTTSYEQYF. For the CDR3, the DNA is TGTGCCAGCGGAAAGTGGGGGACTACCTCCTACGAGCAGTACTTC.

The gene calls are TRBV7-9 and TRBJ2-1; TRBD2 matches at 8 bases. V lost 5 bases, J lost 2 bases, and 5 bases stayed unmatched. Germline V gene data show CDR1 as SEHNR and CDR2 as FQNEAQ (reference sequence). This CDR3 comprises 15 residues. CDR3 DNA sequence: TGTGCCAGCAGCAAGAGCGGGAGAACCTACAATGAGCAGTTCTTC. This gives the protein CASSKSGRTYNEQFF.

The V call is TRBV5-1, the J call TRBJ1-3; D not certain. Deletions cut 2 bases from V and 0 bases from J, with 12 bases between. Germline CDR1 reads SGHRS; CDR2 reads YFSETQ. The CDR3 contains 16 residues. CDR3 in amino acids: CASSFSVGSSGNTIYF. The CDR3 region has the DNA TGCGCCAGCAGCTTCAGTGTGGGGAGCTCTGGAAACACCATATATTTT.

The gene calls are TRBV7-9 and TRBJ2-4, with TRBD1 matching over 7 bases. The CDR3 totals 15 residues. Germline V gene data show CDR1 as SEHNR and CDR2 as FQNEAQ (reference sequence). V trimming: 5 bases; J trimming: 6 bases; junction bases outside the gene matches: 10. The chain's CDR3 is CASSPAGGRGNIQYF. In nucleotides, the CDR3 is TGTGCCAGCAGCCCTGCAGGGGGTCGTGGAAACATTCAGTACTTC.

The sample holds one count of this clone. The chain is built from TRBV30 and TRBJ1-5, with D perhaps matching TRBD1 (5 bases). The CDR3 consists of 13 residues. Germline CDR1 is GTSNPN and CDR2 is SVGIG (reference sequence). Trimming removed 5 bases from V and 2 bases from J, with 10 bases in between. The CDR3 nucleotides read TGTGCCTGGGGGGCTGGGCGCAATCAGCCCCAGCATTTT. Its protein is CAWGAGRNQPQHF.

The rearrangement joins TRBV19 to TRBJ1-1; a weak D match, TRBD1 (6 bases). From germline, CDR1 is LNHDA and CDR2 SQIVND (reference sequence). Deletions cut 1 base from V and 6 bases from J, with 12 bases between. CDR3 size: 14 residues. The CDR3 is CASSIAGTNAEAFF. For the CDR3, the DNA is TGTGCCAGTAGTATAGCCGGGACAAACGCTGAAGCTTTCTTT. The full variable domain, in which reference TRBV19 and TRBJ1-1 provide the parts outside the CDR3, is DGGITQSPKYLFRKEGQNVTLSCEQNLNHDAMYWYRQDPGQGLRLIYYSQIVNDFQKGDIAEGYSVSREKKESFPLTVTSAQKNPTAFYLCASSIAGTNAEAFFGQGTRLTVV.

The chain uses TRBV4-3 and TRBJ2-5, with 10 nucleotides matching TRBD2. The germline V gene encodes CDR1 LGHNA and CDR2 YSLEER. J lost 2 bases, V lost 4 bases, and 13 bases had no gene match. The CDR3 extends over 18 amino acids. DNA of the CDR3: TGCGCCAGCAGCCTCTATTCCGCTAGCGGGAGTCTTCAAGAGACCCAGTACTTC. Amino acid sequence: CASSLYSASGSLQETQYF.

The J gene is TRBJ2-3, the V gene TRBV14, with D possibly being TRBD1 (5 bases). Germline CDR1 is SGHDN and CDR2 is FVKESK. V dropped 4 bases and J dropped 1 base, with 15 bases sitting between them. The CDR3 spans 16 residues. CDR3 in amino acids: CASSRDQGPRTDTQYF. In DNA, the CDR3 is TGTGCCAGCAGCCGCGACCAGGGTCCCCGCACAGATACGCAGTATTTT. Drawing the rest from reference TRBV14 and TRBJ2-3, the complete variable domain is EAGVTQFPSHSVIEKGQTVTLRCDPISGHDNLYWYRRVMGKEIKFLLHFVKESKQDESGMPNNRFLAERTGGTYSTLKVQPAELEDSGVYFCASSRDQGPRTDTQYFGPGTRLTVL.

The V call is TRBV28, the J call TRBJ2-2, with 9 bases aligning to TRBD1. Trimming removed 8 bases from V and 6 bases from J; junction bases left unmatched: 22. The CDR3 runs to 19 residues. The germline CDR1 and CDR2 sequences are MDHEN and SYDVKM. In DNA, the CDR3 is TGTGCCAGCCGAAGGTCCGGGACAGGGTCTCTAAGGGGTCCCGGGGAGCTGTTTTTT. It codes for CASRRSGTGSLRGPGELFF.

The CDR3 nucleotides are TGTGCCAGCAAAGGACTAGCAGGGTACCAAGAGACCCAGTACTTC. Protein: CASKGLAGYQETQYF. The genes are TRBV27 and TRBJ2-5; 8 nucleotides match TRBD2. The length of the CDR3 is 15 residues. The germline V gene has CDR1 MNHEY and CDR2 SMNVEV (reference sequence). Trimming cost V 7 bases and J 0 bases; bases outside gene matches: 7.